This paragraph covers one TCR beta chain sequence. The antigen remains unidentified. This sample stems from a study of regulatory T cells in long-lasting Graves disease. The time point denotes: persistent/refractory GD, antithyroid drugs over 5 years with positive TRAb. Making the TCR library involved RNA that had been extracted from PBMCs. This CDR3 has 13 amino acids. Between the trimmed V and J ends, which lost 0 bases and 6 bases, there was a span of 8 bases. The germline V gene encodes CDR1 SNHLY and CDR2 FYNNEI. Construction of TCR beta libraries relied on iRepertoire HTBI primers and on Arm-PCR targeting CDR3 regions. TCRdb processed the multiplex PCR reads anew with MiXCR; each CDR3 protein has one entry. The sample lists 700,000 or so distinct CDR3 sequences, approximately 29% occurring once. Study observations and caveats: Among samples with persistent disease, TRBV28, TRBJ1-2 and TRBJ2-5 were favored. Persistent Graves' patients possessed reduced TCR diversity relative to recently diagnosed ones.

This sequence originates from a female donor with Graves disease. The sample was peripheral blood mononuclear cells (PBMCs), taken when the disease was refractory, from a patient treated with antithyroid drugs. The chain couples TRBV2 to TRBJ1-2, with D uncertain. The CDR3 bases are TGTGCCAGCAGTGAAGCGCCAGGTCATGGCTACACCTTC. Its translation is CASSEAPGHGYTF.